The 28 T cell receptor beta chains below all came from one sample that was sequenced in a study of beta chain features in type 1 diabetes. The antigens of these receptors remain unknown. Sequenced material consisted of expressed TCRB transcripts (all of the isolated RNA was reverse transcribed). TCRdb's table, derived via immunoSEQ multiplex PCR, lists solely in-frame clones and lacks some. Counted here are more than 150,000 clones, 8.5% to 10% occurring once; the ten biggest clones make up 0.65% to 0.9%. Study results and limitations: Type 1 diabetes patients showed a moderate but significant shortening of TCRB CDR3s in all four CD4+ subsets.

Sample: central memory CD4+ T cells from blood. Receptors originate from a woman in her 30s with type 1 diabetes.

This sequence joins TRBV28 and TRBJ1-5; TRBD1 matches at 7 bases. CDR3 length: 13 residues. Germline CDR1 reads MDHEN; CDR2 reads SYDVKM. V dropped 6 bases and J dropped 5; count of bases not matched to a gene: 4. The CDR3 loop reads CASRGQSHQPQHF. In nucleotides, the CDR3 is TGTGCCAGCAGGGGACAGAGCCATCAGCCCCAGCATTTT.

This chain connects TRBV29-1 to TRBJ1-1; 9 nucleotides line up with TRBD1. The CDR3 has 13 amino acids. Trimming removed 8 bases from V and 6 bases from J; junction bases left unmatched: 10. Germline CDR1 is SQVTM and CDR2 is ANQGSEA. As DNA, the CDR3 is TGCAGCACGGGACAGGGATGGGGAGCTGAAGCTTTCTTT. It specifies CSTGQGWGAEAFF.

This clone was observed a handful of times. The chain combines TRBV2 with TRBJ2-7; D may be TRBD2 (6 bases). The CDR3 runs to 14 residues. Germline V gene lookup returns CDR1 SNHLY and CDR2 FYNNEI. The V and J ends lost 5 bases and 6 bases respectively, with 17 bases between them. DNA of the CDR3: TGTGCCAGCAGTAGGCTCCCGGGAGCGGGCGAGCAGTACTTC. Amino acid sequence: CASSRLPGAGEQYF.

The gene calls are TRBV29-1 and TRBJ1-2, with 8 bases matching TRBD1. V lost 7 bases, J lost 6 bases, and 13 bases stayed unmatched. Looked up from germline, CDR1 is SQVTM and CDR2 is ANQGSEA. CDR3 length: 14 residues. The DNA of the CDR3 is TGCAGCGCCAACTCCAACCGGGACAGGAATGGCTACACCTTC. It is translated as CSANSNRDRNGYTF.

This clone was observed a handful of times. The V and J genes are TRBV30 and TRBJ1-2; a possible D gene is TRBD1 (6 bases). V lost 0 bases, J lost 8 bases, and 10 bases lay in between. The CDR3 runs to 12 residues. Germline V gene data show CDR1 as GTSNPN and CDR2 as SVGIG (reference sequence). As DNA, the CDR3 is TGTGCCTGGAGTGTCCCGGGGGGCGGCTACACCTTC. Translating it yields CAWSVPGGGYTF.

The V and J genes are TRBV7-3 and TRBJ1-1; D is unclear. The CDR3 runs to 13 residues. Germline CDR1 is SGHTA and CDR2 is FQGTGA. V was trimmed by 1 base and J by 4 bases, leaving 7 bases between them. DNA for the CDR3: TGTGCCAGCAGCTTAAGCCAGGCCACTGAAGCTTTCTTT. Encoded protein: CASSLSQATEAFF.

Only a few counts were recorded for this clone. The V call is TRBV2, the J call TRBJ2-7, with 7 bases that match TRBD1. In germline, CDR1 is SNHLY, CDR2 FYNNEI. The CDR3 runs 14 residues. V lost 4 bases and J lost 7; bases outside the gene matches: 10. The CDR3 DNA is TGTGCCAGCAGTGGAAGAACAGGGGTTGGGGAGCAGTACTTC. Protein product: CASSGRTGVGEQYF.

The V gene is TRBV5-1, the J gene TRBJ2-3; 10 nucleotides line up with TRBD1. J was trimmed by 1 base and V by 2 bases; bases with no gene match: 4. Germline V gives CDR1 SGHRS, CDR2 YFSETQ. The CDR3 consists of 16 residues. The CDR3 spells CASSFYGTGGTDTQYF. The CDR3 DNA sequence: TGCGCCAGCAGCTTTTACGGGACAGGGGGCACAGATACGCAGTATTTT.

The chain employs TRBV5-1 and TRBJ1-2, with D perhaps TRBD1 (5 bases). The V end was cut by 5 bases, the J end by 1 base, with 9 bases between. The CDR3 spans 13 residues. Germline CDR1 is SGHRS and CDR2 is YFSETQ. CDR3 loop: CASRFDSNYGYTF. CDR3 coding DNA: TGCGCCAGCAGATTCGACAGTAACTATGGCTACACCTTC.

CDR3 amino acids: CASSLGTFTGELFF. The CDR3 DNA follows: TGTGCCAGCAGCTTAGGGACATTCACCGGGGAGCTGTTTTTT. The rearrangement uses TRBV7-2 and TRBJ2-2, with D possibly matching TRBD1 (5 bases). Per germline, CDR1 SGHTA and CDR2 FQGNSA. V lost 1 base, J lost 4 bases, and 7 bases lay in between. This CDR3 comprises 14 residues. The complete variable domain, with remaining parts taken from reference TRBV7-2 and TRBJ2-2, reads GAGVSQSPSNKVTEKGKDVELRCDPISGHTALYWYRQSLGQGLEFLIYFQGNSAPDKSGLPSDRFSAERTGGSVSTLTIQRTQQEDSAVYLCASSLGTFTGELFFGEGSRLTVL.

This clone occurred a few times. V and J are TRBV29-1 and TRBJ1-1; 8 nucleotides agree with TRBD1. This CDR3 has 12 residues. J gave up 6 bases and V 6 bases, and 6 bases lay outside the gene matches. Germline V gene sequence: CDR1 SQVTM, CDR2 ANQGSEA. CDR3: CSVTGGGSEAFF. The CDR3 DNA is TGCAGCGTAACAGGGGGTGGCTCTGAAGCTTTCTTT.

J is TRBJ2-1 and V is TRBV5-1; TRBD2 is a possible D gene (5 bases). CDR3 length: 13 residues. Germline CDR1 reads SGHRS; CDR2 reads YFSETQ. The ends were cut back, 2 bases at V and 9 bases at J, with 12 bases in the middle. As DNA, the CDR3 is TGCGCCAGCAGCTTCGAGGGATGGAGTGAGCAGTTCTTC. Translating gives CASSFEGWSEQFF.

The CDR3 bases are TGTGCCAGCAATCCGATGACAGTAGGAACCCAGTACTTC. It translates to CASNPMTVGTQYF. The chain is built from TRBV6-1 and TRBJ2-5, with D possibly matching TRBD1 (5 bases). Germline loops: CDR1 MNHNS, CDR2 SASEGT. The CDR3 runs to 13 residues. The germline V and J ends were trimmed by 7 bases and 8 bases, with 17 bases remaining between them.

This clone was seen only a few times. The chain combines TRBV5-1 with TRBJ1-2, with D tentatively TRBD1 (5 bases). Looked up from germline, CDR1 is SGHRS and CDR2 is YFSETQ. V was shortened by 4 bases and J by 4 bases, with 14 bases between the two germline ends. The CDR3 is made up of 14 amino acids. The CDR3 loop reads CASSSSGGVYGYTF. In DNA form, the CDR3 reads TGCGCCAGCAGCAGCAGCGGGGGGGTCTATGGCTACACCTTC.

In its sample, this clone was seen many times. The chain links TRBV15 to TRBJ1-2; D is possibly TRBD1 (5 bases). Germline loops: CDR1 LNHNV, CDR2 YYDKDF (reference sequence). This CDR3 spans 16 amino acids. Trimming shortened V by 0 bases and J by 7 bases, and 18 bases separated the two germline ends. In nucleotides, the CDR3 is TGTGCCACCAGCAGAGAAATTGGACTCCGGGGGGTTGGCTACACCTTC. It yields the protein CATSREIGLRGVGYTF.

The chain joins TRBV7-3 to TRBJ2-1; TRBD1 matches 10 bases. Germline V gene sequence: CDR1 SGHTA, CDR2 FQGTGA. The CDR3 runs to 14 residues. V was clipped by 5 bases and J by 7 bases; unmatched bases: 5. CDR3 nucleotides: TGTGCCAGCAGCCGGGGACAGGGGATGAATGAGCAGTTCTTC. Its protein product is CASSRGQGMNEQFF.

This clone was seen only a few times. The genes are TRBV5-1 and TRBJ1-2; tentative D call: TRBD1 (5 bases). This CDR3 contains 12 residues. CDR1 and CDR2 from the germline V gene are SGHRS and YFSETQ. The V end was cut by 4 bases, the J end by 5 bases, with 9 bases between. CDR3 nucleotide sequence: TGCGCCAGCAGCCCGGACATATATGGCTACACCTTC. Its protein product is CASSPDIYGYTF.

The V call is TRBV6-5, the J call TRBJ2-1, with D tentatively TRBD1 (5 bases). CDR3 length equals 13 residues. The germline CDR1 and CDR2 sequences are MNHEY and SVGAGI. The V end lost 8 bases, the J end lost 2 bases, and 10 bases lay between the germline ends. The CDR3 protein is CASRQNAYNEQFF. The CDR3 nucleotides are TGTGCCAGCCGACAGAACGCCTACAATGAGCAGTTCTTC.

This clone turned up a few times. The chain uses TRBV30 and TRBJ2-7, with 7 bases identical to TRBD1. The ends lost 3 bases at V and 3 bases at J; junction bases unmatched: 20. CDR1 is GTSNPN, CDR2 SVGIG, per germline (reference sequence). CDR3 length equals 18 residues. DNA of the CDR3: TGTGCCTGGAGAGGAGGAAGGACAGGCATTTTTTCCTACTACGAGCAGTACTTC. It yields the protein CAWRGGRTGIFSYYEQYF.

This chain links TRBV7-2 with TRBJ2-5; TRBD2 matches at 12 bases. V lost 4 bases, J lost 5 bases, and 11 bases stayed unmatched. Germline V gene lookup returns CDR1 SGHTA and CDR2 FQGNSA. The CDR3 is 17 residues long. In DNA, the CDR3 is TGTGCCAGCAGCTCTCGCACGACTAGCGGGGGAGAGGAGACCCAGTACTTC. Translation: CASSSRTTSGGEETQYF.

This clone was observed a few times. This chain links TRBV2 with TRBJ2-7; a possible D gene is TRBD2 (5 bases). Trimming removed 4 bases at V and 0 bases at J, with 13 bases between. The CDR3 runs to 15 residues. Per the germline V gene, CDR1 is SNHLY and CDR2 is FYNNEI. The CDR3 nucleotides are TGTGCCAGCAGTGGGGATCGGGGATCCTCCTACGAGCAGTACTTC. Its translation is CASSGDRGSSYEQYF.

The chain carries TRBV30 and TRBJ2-5; D is undetermined. The V gene's germline CDR1 is GTSNPN and CDR2 SVGIG (reference sequence). The CDR3 extends over 14 amino acids. Trimming shortened V by 0 bases and J by 1 base, and 9 bases separated the two germline ends. The chain's CDR3 is CAWSVENLQETQYF. CDR3 bases: TGTGCCTGGAGTGTTGAGAATCTCCAAGAGACCCAGTACTTC.

This clone was counted between two and nine times. This chain connects TRBV28 to TRBJ1-1; 7 bases agree with TRBD1. This CDR3 has 14 amino acids. Germline V gene lookup returns CDR1 MDHEN and CDR2 SYDVKM. V shed 5 bases and J 0 bases; nucleotides not matched to a gene: 3. For the CDR3, the DNA is TGTGCCAGCAGTCCGGGACAGCTGAACACTGAAGCTTTCTTT. It encodes CASSPGQLNTEAFF.

V gene TRBV29-1 combines with J gene TRBJ2-6; 7 nucleotides match TRBD2. This CDR3 has 15 residues. V shed 6 bases, J shed 3 bases, and the junction held 8 bases outside the gene matches. Germline V lookup: CDR1 SQVTM, CDR2 ANQGSEA. The CDR3 spells CSVPRGGSGANVLTF. In DNA, the CDR3 is TGCAGCGTCCCTCGGGGCGGGAGTGGGGCCAACGTCCTGACTTTC.

This clone has only a few counts. The genes are TRBV5-1 and TRBJ1-2, with 8 bases fitting TRBD1. Germline-derived CDR1 and CDR2 are SGHRS and YFSETQ. Trimming at V came to 1 base and at J to 6 bases, leaving 5 bases not matched to a gene. There are 14 residues in the CDR3. The CDR3 spells CASSLLGQGDGYTF. The CDR3 nucleotides are TGCGCCAGCAGCTTGCTCGGACAGGGTGATGGCTACACCTTC.

V gene TRBV7-9 combines with J gene TRBJ1-1; D is ambiguous. The germline V gene encodes CDR1 SEHNR and CDR2 FQNEAQ (reference sequence). V lost 5 bases and J 3 bases, leaving 10 bases between the germline ends. The CDR3 sequence is 13 residues long. The CDR3 loop reads CASSLQRDTEAFF. CDR3 sequence (DNA): TGTGCCAGCAGCCTCCAGAGGGACACTGAAGCTTTCTTT.

This chain joins TRBV9 and TRBJ2-7; 8 nucleotides match TRBD1. The CDR3 contains 16 residues. The V and J ends lost 0 bases and 2 bases, in that order; junction bases with no gene match: 7. Germline lookup yields CDR1 SGDLS and CDR2 YYNGEE. The CDR3 here is CASSVAPQGATYEQYF. CDR3 nucleotide sequence: TGTGCCAGCAGCGTAGCTCCGCAGGGGGCAACCTACGAGCAGTACTTC.

The CDR3 loop reads CASSVGGSNNEQFF. The CDR3 nucleotides read TGTGCCAGCAGCGTAGGAGGGAGCAACAATGAGCAGTTCTTC. V is TRBV9 and J is TRBJ2-1; D is possibly TRBD2 (5 bases). Germline V lookup: CDR1 SGDLS, CDR2 YYNGEE. The germline V and J ends were trimmed by 0 bases and 5 bases, with 9 bases remaining between them. This CDR3 region has 14 residues.